The 8 T cell receptor beta chains listed next were all sequenced from one sample in a study of shared clonotypes between healthy human individuals. Sequencing used immunoSEQ multiplex PCR; TCRdb keeps in-frame clones, though not all of them. The repertoire holds approximately 2.3 million clones, with 93% as singletons. The sequenced sample consisted of naive CD4+ T cells from PBMCs. Sample subset: CD45RA+ positively selected. These receptors were obtained from a man younger than 35 in good health. Some clones in this sample may be carry-over from other donors' samples.

This clone has only one observation. The rearrangement joins TRBV11-2 to TRBJ2-7; tentatively, D is TRBD2 (6 bases). In germline, CDR1 is SGHAT, CDR2 FQNNGV. Trimming took 1 base from V and 2 from J, leaving 15 bases between them. This CDR3 region has 16 residues. For the CDR3, the DNA is TGTGCCAGCAGCTTAGGGAGGAGGAGGGCGGCCTACGAGCAGTACTTC. It encodes CASSLGRRRAAYEQYF.

This clone was detected once. V and J are TRBV2 and TRBJ2-7; 9 bases map to TRBD1. The CDR3 spans 12 residues. The ends lost 10 bases at V and 3 bases at J; junction bases unmatched: 4. The germline V gene has CDR1 SNHLY and CDR2 FYNNEI. Written as DNA, the CDR3 is TGTGCCACCCGGGACAGGGACTACGAGCAGTACTTC. This translates into CATRDRDYEQYF. The entire variable domain, with the rest obtained from reference TRBV2 and TRBJ2-7, is as follows: EPEVTQTPSHQVTQMGQEVILRCVPISNHLYFYWYRQILGQKVEFLVSFYNNEISEKSEIFDDQFSVERPDGSNFTLKIRSTKLEDSAMYFCATRDRDYEQYFGPGTRLTVT.

This chain links TRBV4-2 with TRBJ1-4; D gene ambiguous. Trimming pared 2 bases from V and 5 bases from J, leaving 12 bases between. Germline CDR1 reads LGHNA; CDR2 reads YNFKEQ. CDR3 length: 15 amino acids. CDR3 coding DNA: TGTGCCAGCAGCCAATGGCATCAAGGGAATGAAAAACTGTTTTTT. Translated: CASSQWHQGNEKLFF.

The genes are TRBV5-1 and TRBJ1-4; D not certain. CDR3 length: 14 amino acids. The germline V gene has CDR1 SGHRS and CDR2 YFSETQ. V was clipped by 4 bases and J by 7 bases, with 14 bases between them. The CDR3 is CASSSGRVGEKLFF. In DNA, the CDR3 is TGCGCCAGCAGCAGCGGGAGGGTTGGTGAAAAACTGTTTTTT. Filled out from reference TRBV5-1 and TRBJ1-4, the complete variable domain reads KAGVTQTPRYLIKTRGQQVTLSCSPISGHRSVSWYQQTPGQGLQFLFEYFSETQRNKGNFPGRFSGRQFSNSRSEMNVSTLELGDSALYLCASSSGRVGEKLFFGSGTQLSVL.

This chain links TRBV5-1 with TRBJ2-5; 7 nucleotides match TRBD1. The V segment lost 4 bases and the J segment 1 base; nucleotides outside the gene matches: 4. CDR1 and CDR2 from the germline V gene are SGHRS and YFSETQ. The CDR3 sequence is 14 residues long. The CDR3 bases are TGCGCCAGCAGCGGGGGACAGACCCAAGAGACCCAGTACTTC. Protein sequence: CASSGGQTQETQYF. Supplemented by reference TRBV5-1 and TRBJ2-5, the full variable domain reads KAGVTQTPRYLIKTRGQQVTLSCSPISGHRSVSWYQQTPGQGLQFLFEYFSETQRNKGNFPGRFSGRQFSNSRSEMNVSTLELGDSALYLCASSGGQTQETQYFGPGTRLLVL.

The chain combines TRBV5-5 with TRBJ2-5, with D perhaps matching TRBD2 (6 bases). Germline V gene lookup returns CDR1 SGHKS and CDR2 YYEKEE (reference sequence). V was trimmed by 4 bases and J by 5 bases, leaving 15 bases between them. The CDR3 is 14 residues long. The CDR3 is CASSTGLYPETQYF. The CDR3 DNA follows: TGTGCCAGCAGCACGGGACTCTACCCCGAGACCCAGTACTTC.

The chain joins TRBV7-9 to TRBJ1-1; D might be TRBD1 (5 bases). V shed 5 bases and J shed 4 bases, with 14 bases lying between them. The CDR3 spans 14 residues. Germline CDR1 is SEHNR and CDR2 is FQNEAQ (reference sequence). CDR3 residues: CASSLPQGATEAFF. The CDR3 nucleotides read TGTGCCAGCAGCCTCCCCCAAGGGGCCACTGAAGCTTTCTTT.

The chain recombines TRBV5-1 with TRBJ2-7; D is perhaps TRBD2 (6 bases). This CDR3 has 14 residues. Per the germline V gene, CDR1 is SGHRS and CDR2 is YFSETQ. V shed 1 base and J shed 3 bases, with 11 bases lying between them. DNA for the CDR3: TGCGCCAGCAGCTTGACGGGAGTGGACTACGAGCAGTACTTC. This sequence encodes CASSLTGVDYEQYF.